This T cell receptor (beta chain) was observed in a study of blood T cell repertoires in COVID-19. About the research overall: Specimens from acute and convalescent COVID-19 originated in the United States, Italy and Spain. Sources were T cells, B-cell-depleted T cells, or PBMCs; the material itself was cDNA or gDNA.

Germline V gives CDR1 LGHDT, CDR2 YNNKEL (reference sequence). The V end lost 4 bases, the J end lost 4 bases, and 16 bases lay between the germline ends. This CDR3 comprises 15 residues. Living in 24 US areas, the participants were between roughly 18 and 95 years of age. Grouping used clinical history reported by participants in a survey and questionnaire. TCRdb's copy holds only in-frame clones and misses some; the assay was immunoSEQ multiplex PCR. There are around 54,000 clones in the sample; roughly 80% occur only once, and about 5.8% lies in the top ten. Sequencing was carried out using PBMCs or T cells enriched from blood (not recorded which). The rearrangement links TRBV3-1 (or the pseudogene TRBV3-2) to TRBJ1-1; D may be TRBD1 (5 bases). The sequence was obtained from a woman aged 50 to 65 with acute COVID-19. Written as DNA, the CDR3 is TGTGCCAGCAGCCCCCAGGGCCGGAGGGGCACTGAAGCTTTCTTT. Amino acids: CASSPQGRRGTEAFF.